This T cell receptor (beta chain) was captured by sequencing in a study of blood T cell repertoires in COVID-19. In the authors' methods: The authors estimated nucleated cell counts from reference gene primer amplification. Some clones are missing from TCRdb's copy, which holds only in-frame ones; the method was immunoSEQ multiplex PCR. V and J calls and clone size follow that table, whereas D and trimming were derived from the DNA. The sample records 350,000 or so clones, roughly 87% being singletons. Symptom resolution, clearance, or two negative PCRs marked the recovered donors of Cohort 3. Material for sequencing was PBMCs or T cells enriched from blood (not recorded which). This sequence was found in a woman aged 25 to 39 who had recovered from COVID-19.

CDR3 in amino acids: CASSYQAGGGDTQYF. CDR3 DNA sequence: TGTGCCAGCAGTTATCAAGCGGGGGGCGGGGATACGCAGTATTTT. The rearrangement uses TRBV6-6 and TRBJ2-3; 9 bases are shared with TRBD2. The CDR3 has 15 residues. The trim removed 3 bases at V and 6 bases at J, leaving 7 bases unmatched. Germline V gives CDR1 MNHNY, CDR2 SVGAGI (reference sequence).